Detailed here is one TCR beta chain. The antigen is undetermined. These data come from a study of T cell responses to AZD1222 COVID-19 vaccine. Findings of the study overall: The number of AZD1222 recipients seropositive at baseline was only 5 to 7. Two doses of AZD1222 preceded a rise in Spike-specific TCR breadth and depth.

Method: immunoSEQ multiplex PCR; TCRdb's copy keeps in-frame clones and lacks some. The table has some 130,000 clones, approximately 91% seen once; the top ten hold about 1%. The germline gives CDR1 MGHRA, CDR2 YSYEKL. CDR3 length: 16 amino acids. V was cut by 3 bases and J by 0 bases, with 15 bases left in between. The TCR comes from an adult who received the AZD1222 COVID-19 vaccine. Specimen: peripheral blood, collected 28 days after the second AZD1222 dose. The chain uses TRBV4-1 and TRBJ2-7; maybe TRBD1 (5 bases). This CDR3 is CASSHFPAGNSYEQYF. The CDR3 DNA reads as TGCGCCAGCAGCCACTTCCCGGCAGGGAACTCCTACGAGCAGTACTTC.